What follows describes a single T cell receptor (beta chain). The antigen remains undetermined. A junction end diverges from the germline sequence, so it may reflect a read error. These patients, aged 18 to 65, had recently diagnosed hyperthyroidism lasting under 2 months. PBMCs were sourced from less than 13 ml fresh peripheral blood. Looked up from germline, CDR1 is GTSNPN and CDR2 is SVGIG (reference sequence). CDR3 length: 15 amino acids. Authors of the study amplified TCR beta CDR3 regions from RNA transcripts. TCR CDR3 regions were first amplified by RT-PCR with HTBI primers. TCRdb called the multiplex PCR reads again in MiXCR, with one record for every CDR3 protein. Of some 250,000 distinct CDR3 sequences listed, approximately 14% are singletons. The data belong to a study of T cells in Graves' hyperthyroidism and ophthalmopathy. Study-level findings and limits: A 13 V-J signature model discriminated ophthalmopathy versus stable hyperthyroidism. Before onset, by a median of around six months, the model predicted ophthalmopathy.

The TCR was taken from a woman between 40 and 55 years old with Graves' hyperthyroidism that later progressed to Graves' ophthalmopathy. The sequencing input was blood. The V and J genes are TRBV30 and TRBJ1-1, with D possibly matching TRBD1 (5 bases). CDR3 nucleotides: TGTGCCTGCAGTGGGACCCCGAACAGGAACACTGAAGCTTTCTTT. It encodes CACSGTPNRNTEAFF.